A selection of T cell receptor beta chains follows, all from one sample in a study of T cell responses to AZD1222 COVID-19 vaccine. Profiled with immunoSEQ multiplex PCR; TCRdb holds only in-frame clones, not every one. This sample has some 130,000 clones, with 70% to 90% found just once. The sequences come from peripheral blood, collected on day 0 of AZD1222 vaccination. These receptors were obtained from an adult in good health. Each CDR3 is given with its conserved first and last residue. D genes are given only for firm matches.

d_call	v_call	cdr3_length	j_call	cdr3_aa
TRBD1	TRBV5-1	17	TRBJ2-7	CASSPRKGAASSYEQYF
.	TRBV30	10	TRBJ2-7	CALSLGEQYF
TRBD1	TRBV5-8	16	TRBJ1-5	CASTPGQIFSNQPQHF
TRBD2	TRBV29-1	15	TRBJ2-1	CSAQPLAGGRNEQFF
TRBD1	TRBV5-5	16	TRBJ1-1	CASSSGTGVENTEAFF
.	TRBV2	13	TRBJ1-6	CASSEGGIISNHF
TRBD1	TRBV2	15	TRBJ1-2	CASSEFTGGLSGYTF
.	TRBV29-1	12	TRBJ2-2	CSVVRYTGELFF
.	TRBV2	14	TRBJ1-2	CASTLEGRDTGYTF
.	TRBV19	15	TRBJ1-5	CASSIGPGSNQPQHF
TRBD1	TRBV15	13	TRBJ1-4	CATSRDRLAKLFF